This T cell receptor beta chain was sequenced for a study of cytomegalovirus exposure and HLA in healthy donors (dated by TCRdb to about 2017). Study-wide context: An earlier analysis of fewer than 750 of the donors reported over 250 Gb of sequence data and about 120 million unique TCR beta sequences obtained from approximately 180 million T cells. An early release that covered fewer than 800 HLA-typed donors contained approximately 300 gigabases of sequencing data and about 93 million unique TCR sequences. Among the roughly 430 genotyped donors, approximately 77% belonged to the genetic ancestry cluster associated with self-reported Caucasian donors. The study aimed to test whether signatures of past pathogen exposure could be identified by cataloging public T cell receptors. The T cell repertoires of several hundred subjects were profiled by immunosequencing and related to cytomegalovirus serostatus. Along with the roughly 610-subject first cohort, a separate validation cohort of approximately 110 different subjects was used. High-throughput TCR immunosequencing, statistical association of individual TCRs with disease status, and machine learning were combined to predict cytomegalovirus infection status. In a later analysis, previously published TCR beta repertoires from more than 500 donors were re-analyzed and high-resolution HLA genotyping was added so that TCR occurrence patterns could be studied. Rather than using new phenotypic data, the later analysis identified candidate immune exposures from TCR beta sequences and from how often those sequences occurred across donors. To decide whether each TCR beta V gene segment behaved as functional or pseudogenic, an earlier analysis of some 570 of the donors relied on high-throughput TCR beta sequencing. Donor age, sex, ethnicity and CMV serostatus were collected together with the repertoire data. A later genetic analysis used genome-wide SNP genotypes for about 65% of the roughly 670 donors, treating that subset as a discovery cohort. All discovery cohort repertoires had been generated on a single sequencing platform. HLA typing included class I and class II loci at four-digit resolution. Typing coverage varied by locus: roughly 620-640 donors for A, B, C, DRB1 and DQB1; more than 500 for DQA1; over 600 for DPA1; around 450 for DPB1. Four or five DR-DQ haplotypes were handled as single units for association and clustering because linkage in the cohort was strong. Among 398 genotyped donors of the cohort, an average of approximately 240,000 unique TCR beta nucleotide sequences were sequenced per donor, roughly a sixth of them non-productive. What the study reported, not specific to this receptor: In an earlier analysis of a few hundred of the donors, most TCR beta V segments were observed in productive rearrangements about 87% or about 30% of the time, broadly matching IMGT annotations. The study listed 150 to 200 TCR beta chains as associated with cytomegalovirus. A later genetic analysis associated a missense DCLRE1C variant with V-gene and J-gene trimming of TCR beta chains, and an independent cohort replicated the association. A few of the identified cytomegalovirus-associated TCR beta chains were confirmed in vitro to be specific for cytomegalovirus antigens. The cohort was sequenced for TCR beta chains only, and without alpha or paired-chain data the features that could be detected were limited. Presence/absence analyses assumed roughly uniform sequencing depth across donors, an assumption that may not hold. Correlated functional status among segregating V segments might be attributable to linkage disequilibrium, but an unknown experimental factor could not be ruled out. A further reported finding was that TCR beta sequences accurately predicted the HLA-A and HLA-B alleles for most subjects in the first cohort. Specific HLA alleles were associated with roughly 16,000 TCR beta sequences at a false discovery rate of 0.05 in a later analysis. Because counts were too low, approximately 15 rarely observed V segments, including chromosome 9 orphons, were excluded from the earlier analysis of some 590 of the donors. In a later genetic analysis, fewer N-insertions in productive TCRs were reported among donors in an Asian-associated ancestry cluster than the approximately 710-donor mean. A later analysis found that TCR association rates varied across HLA loci, with DRB1 alleles showing the most associated TCRs and HLA-C alleles the fewest. When HLA alleles, especially DR and DQ, strongly co-occurred, attributing TCR associations to individual alleles was difficult. A later analysis found that HLA-associated TCR beta chains were more clonally expanded and had lower generation probabilities than equally common non-associated chains. A later analysis found that most CMV-associated TCR beta chains appeared HLA-restricted, with HLA associations seemingly driven largely by CMV exposure. Because HLA typing was unavailable for some donors at each locus, only the typed subset was used in association tests. A group of highly shared sequence variants was considered likely to be a technical artifact of the sequencing pipeline. For the cohort, immune exposure information was limited to CMV serostatus. The classifier was reported to diagnose cytomegalovirus status with high specificity and sensitivity in both the original cohort and the validation cohort. In a later analysis, several top co-occurrence clusters were reported to appear linked to parvovirus B19, influenza, CMV and Epstein-Barr virus. Some IMGT-functional V segments, including TRBV6-2 and TRBV6-3, could not be told apart with the 87-base-pair reads, so those segments were excluded. Most TCR sequences were observed very rarely across donors, whereas some public TCRs were present in many individuals. The authors suggested that the approach could potentially be generalized to other disease states and immunological phenotypes.

The cohort comprised approximately 700 healthy bone marrow donors. Cohort members were all nominally healthy when sampled, although unrecorded immune exposures were likely present. The donor was CMV seronegative and was included in the group of hundreds of seronegative cohort members. Every donor gave a peripheral blood sample, and the peripheral blood mononuclear cells from that sample were used for TCR beta sequencing. The Qiagen DNeasy Blood Extraction Kit was used to extract genomic DNA from the blood cell samples. As concerns this clone: The antigen it binds to is not known. No much larger clonotype is one base removed from it; base qualities were not supplied.

Library prep was done by the immunoSEQ multiplex PCR assay. For the multiplex PCR, a mixture combining 60 forward primers for TCR Vbeta segments and 13 reverse primers for TCR Jbeta segments was used. The CDR3 region of rearranged TCR beta genes was amplified from genomic DNA with a multiplex PCR assay. The Illumina HiSeq System was used to sequence the amplified TCR beta libraries as 87-base-pair reads. As for how the authors treated the data: A later analysis tallied 70 million to 100 million unique TCR beta chains across the 666 repertoires, and some 10 million of those chains were shared by two or more donors. Raw reads were error-corrected and collapsed into unique sequences by a nearest-neighbor algorithm in which closely related sequences were merged to remove PCR and sequencing errors. To assign V, D and J gene segments, CDR3 sequences were aligned to IMGT reference sequences. Each retained sequence needed at least a six-nucleotide match to both a V gene segment and a J gene segment. Rearrangements were classified as productive when the CDR3 lacked stop codons and remained in frame with V and J, and all other rearrangements were classified as non-productive. CDR3 was defined by IMGT convention, running from the second conserved V-encoded cysteine to the conserved J-encoded phenylalanine. The earlier analysis of 550 to 650 of the donors excluded any sequence lacking an unambiguous match to a single V gene segment. In an earlier analysis of 587 of the donors, a V segment was called functional when productive rearrangements were above 56.7%, and segregating when the standard deviation between donors exceeded 5%. A statistical classification framework was built for diagnosing cytomegalovirus status from the catalog of TCR beta chain sequences. In a later analysis, TCR nucleotide sequences were compared against IMGT/GENE-DB human TR gene sequences so that V and J genes could be assigned. Using the TCRdist pipeline, a later analysis assigned CDR3 sequences along with most-parsimonious VDJ recombination scenarios. In a later analysis, every TCR beta chain was defined by the combination of its CDR3 amino acid sequence and its V-gene family, and reads without a unique V-gene family were dropped. To address suspected cross-contamination and a sequencing artifact, a later analysis removed around 600 highly shared, low-generation-probability nucleotide sequences. In a later analysis, a clonal expansion index for each public chain was calculated from normalized within-repertoire ranks of inferred template counts. Generation probabilities in a later analysis came from a VDJ recombination model fitted to out-of-frame rearrangements, and those results were checked against IGoR. Hypergeometric tests were used in a later analysis to score TCR-TCR, TCR-HLA and TCR-CMV co-occurrence, with a repertoire-size bias correction applied to the TCR pairs. To estimate false discovery rates, a later analysis permuted the HLA or CMV assignments 20 times. In a later analysis, co-occurring TCRs were grouped using DBSCAN, with TCRdist sequence similarity added in when clustering inside HLA-allele-positive subsets. For co-occurrence clustering, repertoires with fewer than 30,000 or more than 120,000 public chains were excluded, along with a handful of repertoires with anomalous nucleotide sharing. The clones in this table, taken by TCRdb from immuneACCESS, are in-frame only. Not every clone is retained; where verified, under half of the shortfall comes from an unresolved V gene, and the cause of the rest is unknown. V, J and clone size are taken as reported in that table, and D and trimming were inferred from the DNA itself. Within this sample are around 140,000 clones, with 88% of them counted one time only. In total, the top ten clones hold roughly 0.5% of the sample.

Taken from cysteine to phenylalanine, the CDR3 has 15 residues. Here the CDR3 DNA is all that survives: 45 bases in frame from base 1. Germline trimming amounts to 5 bases on V and 3 bases on J, with 4 as the count of junction bases outside the gene matches. The germline V gene specifies SGHAT as CDR1 and FQNNGV as CDR2. The TCR originated in a woman in her forties in good health and CMV-seronegative. The specimen was PBMCs. The chain was built from TRBV11-2 and TRBJ2-1; 10 nucleotides in the junction match TRBD2. The CDR3 region has the sequence CASSRSGRGYNEQFF. The nucleotide sequence reads as follows: TGTGCCAGCAGCCGAAGCGGGAGGGGCTACAATGAGCAGTTCTTC.